Shown below are 3 T cell receptor beta chains from a single sample sequenced in a study of blood T cell repertoires in COVID-19. The method was immunoSEQ multiplex PCR; TCRdb's version includes in-frame clones alone and lacks a portion of them. Of tens of thousands of clones in the sample, almost 90% were seen once. Sequenced input: peripheral blood. The receptor source for this set is a woman in her seventies with acute or convalescent COVID-19.

The chain uses TRBV5-1 and TRBJ1-2; no firm D call. The length of the CDR3 is 13 residues. Germline loops: CDR1 SGHRS, CDR2 YFSETQ. V dropped 4 bases and J dropped 4 bases, with 11 bases sitting between them. CDR3 in amino acids: CASSNDGGYGYTF. The CDR3 coding sequence is TGCGCCAGCAGCAACGACGGAGGCTATGGCTACACCTTC.

The rearrangement joins TRBV20-1 to TRBJ1-6; no clear D. The CDR3 length is 16 residues. The germline V and J ends were trimmed by 3 bases and 5 bases, with 17 bases remaining between them. Germline CDR1 DFQATT, CDR2 SNEGSKA (reference sequence). CDR3 residues: CSASSSGATNNSPLHF. Written as DNA, the CDR3 is TGCAGTGCTAGTTCGTCTGGAGCCACAAATAATTCACCCCTCCACTTT.

The V and J genes are TRBV4-1 and TRBJ1-5; weak D call: TRBD1 (5 bases). The V gene lost 0 bases and the J gene lost 2 bases, with 17 bases spanning the gap. Germline CDR1 is MGHRA and CDR2 is YSYEKL. The CDR3 has 18 residues. DNA for the CDR3: TGCGCCAGCAGCCAAGAGGCACAGGCCTATTCGCGCAATCAGCCCCAGCATTTT. It encodes CASSQEAQAYSRNQPQHF.